The sequence of this T cell receptor (beta chain) was determined in a study of shared clonotypes between healthy human individuals. For the study at large: Aged 18 to 49, the donors were a couple of women and a few men.

The donors were all Caucasian adults (living in Nashville, Tennessee). Between the trimmed V and J ends, which lost 0 bases and 5 bases, there was a span of 2 bases. The CDR3 length is 11 residues. Germline V CDR1 and CDR2: MNHEY, SVGAGI. Sequencing was performed on unsorted PBMC DNA using ten immunoSEQ deep assay plates. Generated by immunoSEQ multiplex PCR, the TCRdb table keeps only in-frame clones and is missing some. Of 550,000 to 600,000 clones detected, 70% to 80% appear once; the ten largest clones hold 9.5% to 15%. The sample was PBMCs. The receptor comes from a woman aged 40 to 50 in good health. Some clones in this sample may be carry-over from other donors' samples. The chain has TRBV6-5 and TRBJ2-7; D is unresolved. As DNA, the CDR3 is TGTGCCAGCAGTTACTCAGACGAGCAGTACTTC. Amino acid sequence: CASSYSDEQYF.